These 8 T cell receptor beta chains share one sample of origin, sequenced in a study of blood T cell repertoires in COVID-19. The assay was immunoSEQ multiplex PCR, and TCRdb's table has in-frame clones only and misses some. The repertoire holds over 150,000 clones, with around 84% as singletons. The sample taken for sequencing was peripheral blood. The receptor source for this set is a man aged 60-69 years with COVID-19, enrolled during active disease.

The genes are TRBV5-1 and TRBJ1-2, with TRBD1 identical over 7 bases. V dropped 6 bases and J dropped 4; count of bases not matched to a gene: 6. The germline CDR1 and CDR2 sequences are SGHRS and YFSETQ. This CDR3 is 13 amino acids long. The CDR3 DNA follows: TGCGCCAGCACCTTAGGACAGGCCTATGGCTACACCTTC. Its protein product is CASTLGQAYGYTF.

This clone was seen a single time. V usage is TRBV2 and J usage is TRBJ1-5; a weak D match, TRBD1 (6 bases). Between the trimmed V and J ends, which lost 5 bases and 2 bases, there was a span of 10 bases. The germline CDR1 and CDR2 sequences are SNHLY and FYNNEI. The CDR3 is 14 amino acids. In DNA form, the CDR3 reads TGTGCCAGCAGTACAGGGACCCGCAATCAGCCCCAGCATTTT. This translates into CASSTGTRNQPQHF.

The chain is built from TRBV7-9 and TRBJ1-4, with D uncertain. CDR3 size: 16 residues. Looked up from germline, CDR1 is SEHNR and CDR2 is FQNEAQ (reference sequence). V was trimmed by 5 bases and J by 2 bases, leaving 15 bases between them. The CDR3 is CASSAFMERTNEKLFF. As DNA, the CDR3 is TGTGCCAGCAGCGCTTTCATGGAGAGGACTAATGAAAAACTGTTTTTT.

V is TRBV6-5 and J is TRBJ1-2, with TRBD1 identical over 11 bases. J was trimmed by 3 bases and V by 8 bases; bases with no gene match: 2. Germline V gives CDR1 MNHEY, CDR2 SVGAGI. CDR3 length equals 13 residues. CDR3: CASPGQGDYGYTF. In nucleotides, the CDR3 is TGTGCCAGCCCGGGACAGGGGGACTATGGCTACACCTTC.

The chain employs TRBV28 and TRBJ1-1, with TRBD1 matching over 8 bases. Germline CDR1 is MDHEN and CDR2 is SYDVKM. J gave up 3 bases and V 8 bases, and 2 bases lay outside the gene matches. This CDR3 spans 12 amino acids. This chain's CDR3 is CASGTGYTEAFF. In DNA, the CDR3 is TGTGCCAGCGGGACAGGTTACACTGAAGCTTTCTTT.

The gene calls are TRBV6-2 or TRBV6-3 and TRBJ1-1; D gene unclear. Germline V gives CDR1 MNHEY, CDR2 SVGEGT. This CDR3 region has 13 residues. Between the trimmed V and J ends, which lost 4 bases and 1 base, there was a span of 7 bases. The chain's CDR3 is CASSLEENTEAFF. The CDR3 DNA reads TGTGCCAGCAGTTTGGAGGAGAACACTGAAGCTTTCTTT.

This clone was counted once. The CDR3 bases are TGTGCCATCAGGACAGGTTTTAACACTGAAGCTTTCTTT. Translating gives CAIRTGFNTEAFF. The gene calls are TRBV10-3 and TRBJ1-1, with D perhaps TRBD1 (6 bases). There are 13 residues in the CDR3. Germline CDR1 reads ENHRY; CDR2 reads SYGVKD. Trimming shortened V by 6 bases and J by 2 bases, and 10 bases separated the two germline ends.

The chain links TRBV5-1 to TRBJ2-1; 10 bases fit TRBD2. Germline V gives CDR1 SGHRS, CDR2 YFSETQ. The CDR3 contains 16 residues. The V segment lost 4 bases and the J segment 5 bases; nucleotides outside the gene matches: 9. The CDR3 reads CASSGLSGGADNEQFF. DNA for the CDR3: TGCGCCAGCAGCGGACTAAGCGGGGGGGCCGACAATGAGCAGTTCTTC.